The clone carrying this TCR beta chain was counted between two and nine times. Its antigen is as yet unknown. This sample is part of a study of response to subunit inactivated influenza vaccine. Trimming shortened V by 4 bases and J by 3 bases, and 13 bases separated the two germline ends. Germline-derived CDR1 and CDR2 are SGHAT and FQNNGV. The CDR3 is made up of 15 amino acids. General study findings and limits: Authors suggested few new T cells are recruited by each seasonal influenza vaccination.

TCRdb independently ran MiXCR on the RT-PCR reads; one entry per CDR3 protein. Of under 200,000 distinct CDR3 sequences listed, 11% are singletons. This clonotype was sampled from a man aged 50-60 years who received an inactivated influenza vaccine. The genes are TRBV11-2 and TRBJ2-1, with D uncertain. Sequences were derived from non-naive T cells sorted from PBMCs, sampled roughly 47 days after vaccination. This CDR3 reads CASSSRPDNYNEQFF. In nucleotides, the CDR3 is TGTGCCAGCAGCTCCCGGCCAGATAACTACAATGAGCAGTTCTTC.